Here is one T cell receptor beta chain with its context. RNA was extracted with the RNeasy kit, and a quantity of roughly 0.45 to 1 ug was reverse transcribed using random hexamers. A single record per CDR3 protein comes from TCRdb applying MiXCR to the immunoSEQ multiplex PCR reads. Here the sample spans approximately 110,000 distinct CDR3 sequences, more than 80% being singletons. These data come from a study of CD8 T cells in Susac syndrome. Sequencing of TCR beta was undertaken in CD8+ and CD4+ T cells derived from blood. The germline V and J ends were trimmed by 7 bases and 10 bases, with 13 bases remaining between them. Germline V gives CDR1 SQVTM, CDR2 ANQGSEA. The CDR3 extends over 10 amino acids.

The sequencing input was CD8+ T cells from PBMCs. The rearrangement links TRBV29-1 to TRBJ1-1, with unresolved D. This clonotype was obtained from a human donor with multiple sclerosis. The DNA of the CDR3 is TGCAGCGATGACCAGAGGCCAGCTTTCTTT. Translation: CSDDQRPAFF. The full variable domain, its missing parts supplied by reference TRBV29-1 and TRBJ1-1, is SAVISQKPSRDICQRGTSLTIQCQVDSQVTMMFWYRQQPGQSLTLIATANQGSEATYESGFVIDKFPISRPNLTFSTLTVSNMSPEDSSIYLCSDDQRPAFFGQGTRLTVV.